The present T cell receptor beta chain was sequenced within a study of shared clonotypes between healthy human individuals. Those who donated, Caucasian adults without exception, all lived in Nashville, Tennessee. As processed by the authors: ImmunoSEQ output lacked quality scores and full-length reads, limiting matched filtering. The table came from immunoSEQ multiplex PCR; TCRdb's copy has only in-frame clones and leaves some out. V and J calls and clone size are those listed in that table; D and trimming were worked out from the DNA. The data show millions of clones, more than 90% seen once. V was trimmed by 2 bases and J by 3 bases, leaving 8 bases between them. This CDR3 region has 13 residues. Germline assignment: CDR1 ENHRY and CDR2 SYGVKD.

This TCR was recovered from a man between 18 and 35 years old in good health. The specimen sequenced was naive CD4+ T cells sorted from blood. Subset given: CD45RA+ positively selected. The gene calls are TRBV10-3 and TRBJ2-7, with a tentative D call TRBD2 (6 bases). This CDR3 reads CAISERGIYEQYF. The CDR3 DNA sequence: TGTGCCATCAGTGAGCGGGGGATCTACGAGCAGTACTTC.